The clone carrying this T cell receptor (beta chain) was counted at least ten times. The entry originates in a study of identical twins. Each cDNA held unique molecular identifiers, and template switching gave it a universal primer site. Using its own MiXCR run on the 5' RACE reads, TCRdb lists one record per CDR3 protein. The sample lists 500,000 or so distinct CDR3 sequences; roughly 21% were seen once. The CDR3 is made up of 11 amino acids. Trimming took off 8 bases at V and 5 bases at J, with 7 bases between the two ends. Separately, the same data were catalogued under a study of T cells expressing NK-cell markers. That report adds: Seven HCMV-seropositive donors and one seronegative donor made up the eight sequenced donors.

This sequence was found in a woman younger than 35 in good health. The chain links TRBV12-3 or TRBV12-4 to TRBJ2-1, with D unclear. The sequenced material came from CD4+ T cells sorted from blood. The CDR3 bases are TGTGCCAGCCTTGAAGACAATGAGCAGTTCTTC. It yields the protein CASLEDNEQFF.